This record covers a single T cell receptor (beta chain). This entry is derived from a study of T-cell reconstitution after alpha-beta-depleted transplantation in children. The V and J ends lost 3 bases and 1 base respectively, with 10 bases between them. This CDR3 is built from 14 residues. From germline, CDR1 is LNHDA and CDR2 SQIVND (reference sequence). Unique molecular identifiers were used to barcode this TCRbeta library. TCRdb used MiXCR to reprocess the PCR reads, holding one entry per CDR3 protein. Of 350,000 to 400,000 distinct CDR3 sequences detected, around 20% appear once; the ten largest clones hold approximately 3.8%.

The specimen was PBMCs from the stem cell graft donor, collected from the stem cell graft. The receptor was derived from a human donor who donated a stem cell graft to a child with acute myeloid leukemia. This chain links TRBV19 with TRBJ2-7, with a weak D call TRBD2 (5 bases). CDR3 region: CASSIRTPSYEQYF. The CDR3 DNA reads TGTGCCAGTAGTATTAGGACTCCGTCCTACGAGCAGTACTTC.